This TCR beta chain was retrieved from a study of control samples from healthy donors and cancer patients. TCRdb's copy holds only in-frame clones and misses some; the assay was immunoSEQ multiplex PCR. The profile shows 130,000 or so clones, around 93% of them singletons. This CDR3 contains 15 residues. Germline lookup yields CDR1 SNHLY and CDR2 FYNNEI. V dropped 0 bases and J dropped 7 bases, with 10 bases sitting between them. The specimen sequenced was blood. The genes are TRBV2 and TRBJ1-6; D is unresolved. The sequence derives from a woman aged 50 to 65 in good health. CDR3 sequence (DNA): TGTGCCAGCAGTGAAGCCCAAGGGAGGAATTCACCCCTCCACTTT. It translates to CASSEAQGRNSPLHF.